This T cell receptor beta chain is from a study of T-cell memory formation after mild COVID-19. With constant-segment primers, 5'RACE yielded cDNA libraries of TCR alpha and TCR beta that carried sample barcodes and UMIs. TCRdb independently ran MiXCR on the 5' RACE reads; one entry per CDR3 protein. The table has over 350,000 distinct CDR3 sequences, less than 25% seen once; the top ten hold about 8.7%. Germline CDR1 ENHRY, CDR2 SYGVKD. The CDR3 loop spans 13 amino acids. V shed 11 bases, J shed 7 bases, and the junction held 11 bases outside the gene matches. A word on this clonotype: Its cognate antigen is unknown.

Study-level findings and limits: Pre-infection memory held some responding clones, suggesting pre-existing cross-reactive T cells responded.

The chain combines TRBV10-3 with TRBJ1-1; 9 bases agree with TRBD1. The TCR was taken from an adult woman who had mild COVID-19 (a few samples of this study predate the infection). Cell type and time point are not known. The material sequenced was PBMCs or a T cell subset sorted from them (not recorded which). The CDR3 spells CAARTGASLEAFF. Written as DNA, the CDR3 is TGTGCCGCTAGGACAGGGGCCTCCCTTGAAGCTTTCTTT.